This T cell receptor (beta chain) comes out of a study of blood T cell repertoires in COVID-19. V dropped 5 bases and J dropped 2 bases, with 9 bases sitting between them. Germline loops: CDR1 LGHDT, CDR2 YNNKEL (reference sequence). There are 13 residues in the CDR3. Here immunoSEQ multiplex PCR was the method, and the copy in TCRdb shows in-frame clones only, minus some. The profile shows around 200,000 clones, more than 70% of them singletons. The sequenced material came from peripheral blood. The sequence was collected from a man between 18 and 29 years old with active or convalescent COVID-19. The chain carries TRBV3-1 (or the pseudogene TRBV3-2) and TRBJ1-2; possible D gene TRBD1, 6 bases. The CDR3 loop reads CASSRTANYGYTF. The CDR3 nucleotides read TGTGCCAGCAGCAGGACAGCAAACTATGGCTACACCTTC.